This T cell receptor (beta chain) was recorded in a study of T-cell memory formation after mild COVID-19. Notes on the study in general: Detection of some responders pre-infection suggested pre-existing cross-reactive memory T cells participated.

Regarding this clonotype: Its antigen is undetermined.

CDR1 SGHVS and CDR2 FQNEAQ come from the germline V gene. There are 13 residues in the CDR3. Trimming left V 3 bases short and J 4 bases short, with 8 bases between. TCRdb ran MiXCR on the 5' RACE reads and lists one entry per CDR3 protein. The profile shows 300,000 to 400,000 distinct CDR3 sequences, 10% to 15% of them singletons. The chain couples TRBV7-8 to TRBJ2-3, with D tentatively TRBD1 (6 bases). Material: PBMCs or a T cell subset sorted from them (not recorded which). The clonotype was recovered from a man aged 18 to 30 who had mild COVID-19 (a few samples of this study predate the infection). Cell type and time point are not known. DNA for the CDR3: TGTGCCAGCAGCTTCAGGGGCCCAGATACGCAGTATTTT. This sequence encodes CASSFRGPDTQYF. The full variable domain, its missing parts supplied by reference TRBV7-8 and TRBJ2-3, is GAGVSQSPRYKVAKRGQDVALRCDPISGHVSLFWYQQALGQGPEFLTYFQNEAQLDKSGLPSDRFFAERPEGSVSTLKIQRTQQEDSAVYLCASSFRGPDTQYFGPGTRLTVL.